These 10 T cell receptor beta chains were all obtained from the same sample, sequenced in a study of T cell changes during pregnancy in multiple sclerosis. Clones were sequenced by immunoSEQ multiplex PCR, and TCRdb holds only the in-frame ones, with some missing. The table records approximately 58,000 clones, more than 90% of them present only once. Sample: peripheral blood, taken in the second trimester of pregnancy. These TCRs come from a female donor with multiple sclerosis, enrolled in a pregnancy study.

The chain recombines TRBV5-6 with TRBJ1-2, with 7 bases fitting TRBD1. Germline V lookup: CDR1 SGHDT, CDR2 YYEEEE. The CDR3 sequence is 16 residues long. J gave up 4 bases and V 1 base, and 10 bases lay outside the gene matches. CDR3 residues: CASSLIEQGGSYGYTF. The CDR3 nucleotides read TGTGCCAGCAGCTTGATCGAGCAGGGGGGCTCCTATGGCTACACCTTC.

This clone was counted once. The gene calls are TRBV4-2 and TRBJ1-5; 10 nucleotides line up with TRBD1. Germline lookup yields CDR1 LGHNA and CDR2 YNFKEQ. Trimming removed 1 base from V and 5 bases from J; junction bases left unmatched: 5. This CDR3 is 16 amino acids long. The CDR3 reads CASSQGPGTGDQPQHF. In DNA form, the CDR3 reads TGTGCCAGCAGCCAAGGACCTGGGACAGGGGATCAGCCCCAGCATTTT.

V is TRBV30 and J is TRBJ2-7; tentative D call: TRBD1 (5 bases). V lost 5 bases to trimming and J lost 0 bases, with 11 bases between them. Germline CDR1 and CDR2: GTSNPN and SVGIG (reference sequence). This CDR3 comprises 13 residues. This CDR3 reads CAWGARSSYEQYF. The CDR3 DNA is TGTGCCTGGGGGGCCAGGAGCTCCTACGAGCAGTACTTC.

The chain joins TRBV10-3 to TRBJ1-2; D remains unclear. There are 14 residues in the CDR3. CDR1 and CDR2 (germline): ENHRY, SYGVKD. Trimming pared 2 bases from V and 4 bases from J, leaving 11 bases between. CDR3 nucleotide sequence: TGTGCCATCAGTGAGAAGGAGGCGACCTATGGCTACACCTTC. It is translated as CAISEKEATYGYTF.

This clone has just one count. The chain recombines TRBV6-6 with TRBJ2-7; the match to TRBD2 covers 11 bases. After removal of 5 bases from V and 4 bases from J, the junction contained 10 bases not matched to a gene. CDR3 size: 16 residues. The germline CDR1 and CDR2 sequences are MNHNY and SVGAGI (reference sequence). Here the CDR3 reads CASSHHSGRAFYEQYF. The CDR3 DNA reads TGTGCCAGCAGTCACCATAGCGGGAGGGCCTTTTACGAGCAGTACTTC.

The chain recombines TRBV11-2 with TRBJ2-7; 8 bases are shared with TRBD2. After removal of 6 bases from V and 0 bases from J, the junction contained 4 bases not matched to a gene. The CDR3 spans 14 residues. Germline CDR1 SGHAT, CDR2 FQNNGV. This CDR3 is CASRTAGDSYEQYF. CDR3 coding DNA: TGTGCCAGCAGAACAGCGGGAGACTCCTACGAGCAGTACTTC.

This chain links TRBV7-2 with TRBJ2-7; weak D call: TRBD1 (5 bases). In germline, CDR1 is SGHTA, CDR2 FQGNSA. Deletions cut 4 bases from V and 1 base from J, with 8 bases between. This CDR3 is built from 13 residues. The CDR3 DNA reads as TGTGCCAGCAGCTCGACAGTTTCCTACGAGCAGTACTTC. It translates to CASSSTVSYEQYF. Variable domain in full (rest from reference TRBV7-2 and TRBJ2-7): GAGVSQSPSNKVTEKGKDVELRCDPISGHTALYWYRQSLGQGLEFLIYFQGNSAPDKSGLPSDRFSAERTGGSVSTLTIQRTQQEDSAVYLCASSSTVSYEQYFGPGTRLTVT.

The V call is TRBV2, the J call TRBJ2-1; 8 bases map to TRBD2. The germline gives CDR1 SNHLY, CDR2 FYNNEI. CDR3 length equals 16 residues. V dropped 8 bases and J dropped 4; count of bases not matched to a gene: 13. The CDR3 loop reads CASGGRTSVGYNEQFF. The CDR3 nucleotides read TGTGCCAGCGGCGGGAGGACCTCCGTGGGTTACAATGAGCAGTTCTTC.

This chain links TRBV18 with TRBJ1-3, with D hard to call. Germline V gives CDR1 KGHSH, CDR2 LQKENI. Trimming removed 5 bases from V and 3 bases from J, with 14 bases in between. The CDR3 is 15 amino acids. CDR3 DNA sequence: TGTGCCAGCTCATTCAGGAACCGTAATGGAAACACCATATATTTT. Amino acids: CASSFRNRNGNTIYF.

The genes are TRBV30 and TRBJ1-1; D gene unclear. Between the trimmed V and J ends, which lost 0 bases and 10 bases, there was a span of 12 bases. The CDR3 runs to 12 residues. Germline lookup yields CDR1 GTSNPN and CDR2 SVGIG (reference sequence). The CDR3 bases are TGTGCCTGGAGTGTCGGACGGGAGGGAGCTTTCTTT. Encoded protein: CAWSVGREGAFF.